The clone carrying this TCR beta chain has only a few counts. The antigen remains undetermined. The sample belongs to a study of blood T cells in healthy people across ages. Background on the study: Using template switching, researchers captured about one barcoded beta molecule for each two T cells. General study points: Per million T cells, the diversity of TCR beta decreased roughly linearly as age advanced. Higher diversity, along with more naive CD4+ cells, distinguished long-lived donors from aged donors.

A J-beta primer mix and a sample-barcoded 5' primer were used in a second PCR of about 7 to 11 cycles. Unique molecular identifiers of 12 random nucleotides labeled each cDNA. One entry per CDR3 protein, called by TCRdb with MiXCR from the 5' RACE reads. The sample comprises over a million distinct CDR3 sequences, 59% of which are singletons, and 6.5% to 8.5% rests with the top ten. This CDR3 is built from 17 residues. With 0 bases clipped from V and 2 bases from J, the junction kept 6 bases outside the gene matches. The germline CDR1 and CDR2 sequences are MGHRA and YSYEKL. The sequence was obtained from a man between 18 and 35 years old in good health. The source material was blood. The V and J genes are TRBV4-1 and TRBJ2-3, with 9 bases fitting TRBD2. The CDR3 loop reads CASSQESSGGYTDTQYF. The DNA for the CDR3 is TGCGCCAGCAGCCAAGAAAGTAGCGGGGGATACACAGATACGCAGTATTTT.